This TCR beta chain was retrieved from a study of shared clonotypes between healthy human individuals. Study at large: CD4 naive and memory got three plates each, CD8 naive two, CD8 memory one.

A note on this clone: The antigen remains unidentified.

Study outcomes and limitations: Lower generation probabilities were found for non-shared clonotypes than for those shared by all four donors.

Each PCR replicate from the sorted subsets contained roughly 210 ng DNA, which is some 31,000 T cell genomes. Generated by immunoSEQ multiplex PCR, the TCRdb table keeps only in-frame clones and is missing some. Here the sample spans roughly 2.4 million clones, approximately 96% being singletons. Specimen: naive CD4+ T cells sorted from blood. Subset indicated: CD45RA+ positively selected. This clonotype was sampled from a man between 18 and 35 years old in good health.

The CDR3: CASSQSHSSKNIQYF. CDR3 bases: TGCGCCAGCAGCCAATCCCATTCCTCCAAAAACATTCAGTACTTC. The chain is built from TRBV4-1 and TRBJ2-4, with unresolved D. There are 15 residues in the CDR3. The germline CDR1 and CDR2 sequences are MGHRA and YSYEKL. Trimming shortened V by 2 bases and J by 2 bases, and 10 bases separated the two germline ends.